This is a list of T cell receptor beta chains from one sample in a study of control samples from healthy donors and cancer patients. TCRdb's copy holds only in-frame clones and misses some; the assay was immunoSEQ multiplex PCR. The table lists 100,000 to 150,000 clones, roughly 90% of them singletons. The specimen was blood. Receptor source: a man aged 18 to 35 in good health. Each CDR3 is given with its conserved first and last residue. D genes are given only for firm matches. Clone size appears in some rows only: once, few, many, or a class for an expanded clone.

d_call j_call clone_size v_call cdr3_nt cdr3_aa
- TRBJ2-7 once TRBV9 TGTGCCAGCAGCCCTCGGGAGCTACTCTACGAGCAGTACTTC CASSPRELLYEQYF
- TRBJ1-3 - TRBV12-5 TGTGCTAGTGGTTCCCCTAGGTTTAACTCTGGAAACACCATATATTTT CASGSPRFNSGNTIYF
- TRBJ1-2 - TRBV11-2 TGTGCCAGCAGCTTAGTAGGGGCGGGATTTTTCTATGGCTACACCTTC CASSLVGAGFFYGYTF
- TRBJ1-4 - TRBV6-5 TGTGCCAGCGGGGGGGCTACTAATGAAAAACTGTTTTTT CASGGATNEKLFF
TRBD1 TRBJ2-7 - TRBV11-2 TGTGCCAGCAGCTTACGGGACAGTTCCTACGAGCAGTACTTC CASSLRDSSYEQYF
- TRBJ1-2 few TRBV30 TGTGCCTGGGTCCCAGGCAGCCACTATGGCTACACCTTC CAWVPGSHYGYTF
- TRBJ2-7 - TRBV11-2 TGTGCCAGCAGCTTTATTCGGGGTTCCTCCTACGAGCAGTACTTC CASSFIRGSSYEQYF
- TRBJ2-1 - TRBV7-7 TGTGCCAGCAGCCGGGGGGCTGGCTCCTACAATGAGCAGTTCTTC CASSRGAGSYNEQFF
TRBD1 TRBJ1-6 - TRBV5-4 TGTGCCAGCAGCTTGGGGGGACAGACGGATTCACCCCTCCACTTT CASSLGGQTDSPLHF
- TRBJ1-5 few TRBV5-8 TGTGCCAGCAGCTTGGTTCGGTCGAGGGATCAGCCCCAGCATTTT CASSLVRSRDQPQHF
TRBD1 TRBJ2-1 - TRBV14 TGTGCCAGCAGCCGTCTTGGGGACAGGGGGTACAATGAGCAGTTCTTC CASSRLGDRGYNEQFF
- TRBJ2-3 - TRBV2 TGTGCCAGCAGTGATCCCCTTAGGTCCTCTAGCACAGATACGCAGTATTTT CASSDPLRSSSTDTQYF
- TRBJ2-5 - TRBV6-6 TGTGCCGCCTCAGCGGGTTTCGCGACCCAGTACTTC CAASAGFATQYF
TRBD1 TRBJ1-1 - TRBV7-9 TGTGCCAGCAGCTTAGGAAATAAGGGACAGATGAACACTGAAGCTTTCTTT CASSLGNKGQMNTEAFF
- TRBJ1-3 once TRBV7-9 TGTGCCAGCAGCTTAGGCGAGGGAAACACCATATATTTT CASSLGEGNTIYF
- TRBJ2-3 - TRBV29-1 TGCAGCGTTGATGGCGGGACAGTTCTGACAGATACGCAGTATTTT CSVDGGTVLTDTQYF
TRBD2 TRBJ2-3 - TRBV11-2 TGTGCCAGCAGCCCCCGGGGCCAGCGGGGCTTCACAGATACGCAGTATTTT CASSPRGQRGFTDTQYF
TRBD1 TRBJ2-5 - TRBV2 TGTGCCAGCAGGCGGGGCAGGGACAGGGTGCGAGAGACCCAGTACTTC CASRRGRDRVRETQYF
TRBD1 TRBJ1-1 - TRBV27 TGTGCCAGCGGACAGGGACTGAACACTGAAGCTTTCTTT CASGQGLNTEAFF
- TRBJ1-2 - TRBV7-3 TGTGCCAGCAGCTTAGAACCCCACAATGGCTACACCTTC CASSLEPHNGYTF
- TRBJ1-4 - TRBV5-6 TGTGCCAGCAGCCCATGGGGGCTCGGTAAACTGTTTTTT CASSPWGLGKLFF
- TRBJ2-7 few TRBV5-1 TGCGCCAGCAGCTTGGGTGGGCTCGACGAGCAGTACTTC CASSLGGLDEQYF
- TRBJ1-3 - TRBV6-5 TGTGCCAGCAGTTACATGGAGGCCCCCTCTGGAAACACCATATATTTT CASSYMEAPSGNTIYF
TRBD1 TRBJ1-6 - TRBV14 TGTGCCAGCAGCCACAATTACAGGGGTGGTAATTCACCCCTCCACTTT CASSHNYRGGNSPLHF
- TRBJ1-2 once TRBV6-5 TGTGCCAGCAGTTTTCGTGGGGGTCGGTGGGATGGCTACACCTTC CASSFRGGRWDGYTF
- TRBJ2-7 - TRBV9 TGTGCCAGCAGCGTAGGACCGAACGGGCCCTACGAGCAGTACTTC CASSVGPNGPYEQYF
- TRBJ1-5 - TRBV9 TGTGCCAGCAGCTTGGACCCAGGGGTAGATCAGCCCCAGCATTTT CASSLDPGVDQPQHF
- TRBJ2-3 once TRBV5-1 TGCGCCAGCAGCGCGCCCACAGATACGCAGTATTTT CASSAPTDTQYF
- TRBJ2-6 - TRBV5-1 TGCGCCAGCAGCTTACTGGGGACCTCTGGGGCCAACGTCCTGACTTTC CASSLLGTSGANVLTF
- TRBJ1-5 - TRBV28 TGTGCCAGCAGTGAAGGCGGGGGCAATCAGCCCCAGCATTTT CASSEGGGNQPQHF
- TRBJ2-7 few TRBV7-9 TGTGCCAGCAGCTCGAGTCCAGGGGAATCCTACGAGCAGTACTTC CASSSSPGESYEQYF
- TRBJ1-1 - TRBV30 TGTGCCTGGAGGGAGTGGGGCGCCAACACTGAAGCTTTCTTT CAWREWGANTEAFF
- TRBJ1-1 - TRBV6-5 TGTGCCAGCAGCCGTGGGGTGATGAACACTGAAGCTTTCTTT CASSRGVMNTEAFF
- TRBJ2-7 - TRBV5-1 TGCGCCAGCAGCCACGGACAGTCCTACGAGCAGTACTTC CASSHGQSYEQYF
- TRBJ1-1 - TRBV5-6 TGTGCCAGCTGCCCCAGGGCACCGAACACTGAAGCTTTCTTT CASCPRAPNTEAFF
- TRBJ2-4 - TRBV4-1 TGCGCCAGCAGCCAACTTGGACTCCCTGGAAACATTCAGTACTTC CASSQLGLPGNIQYF
- TRBJ1-3 - TRBV2 TGTGCCAGCATCGGGGAAAGGGCTCCAACTGGAAACACCATATATTTT CASIGERAPTGNTIYF
- TRBJ1-5 - TRBV30 TGTGCCTGGAGTGAGGGCAGTTCTCAGCCCCAGCATTTT CAWSEGSSQPQHF
- TRBJ1-1 - TRBV5-1 TGCGCCAGCAGCTTTACAGTAGAGGGAGTGAGCACTGAAGCTTTCTTT CASSFTVEGVSTEAFF
- TRBJ1-4 - TRBV6-5 TGTGCCAGCAGTTACATGAGGAAGGAAAAACTGTTTTTT CASSYMRKEKLFF
- TRBJ1-5 - TRBV6-6 TGTGCCAGCACCCTCGCCGGGACGGATAGCAATCAGCCCCAGCATTTT CASTLAGTDSNQPQHF
- TRBJ1-4 - TRBV9 TGTGCCAGCAGCGTCGAGGGAGGGACTAATGAAAAACTGTTTTTT CASSVEGGTNEKLFF
- TRBJ2-7 - TRBV27 TGTGCCAGCAGTACGCGGACAAGATCCTACGAGCAGTACTTC CASSTRTRSYEQYF
- TRBJ1-5 - TRBV29-1 TGCAGCGTAGCAGATTACAGGGAACAGCCCCAGCATTTT CSVADYREQPQHF
- TRBJ2-2 - TRBV9 TGTGCCAGCAGCGTAGACGGGACCGGGGAGCTGTTTTTT CASSVDGTGELFF
- TRBJ2-4 - TRBV19 TGTGCCAGTAGTAGGGGGGTTGAAAACATTCAGTACTTC CASSRGVENIQYF
- TRBJ1-2 - TRBV15 TGTGCCACCAGCCGTACCGTTACATCCTATGGCTACACCTTC CATSRTVTSYGYTF
TRBD1 TRBJ2-4 - TRBV11-2 TGTGCCAGCAGCCGGGGTGGACAGGGTCTAGCCAAAAACATTCAGTACTTC CASSRGGQGLAKNIQYF
- TRBJ2-5 - TRBV2 TGTGCCAGCAGTGATATCGCGGGAGAGACCCAGTACTTC CASSDIAGETQYF
TRBD2 TRBJ2-3 - TRBV5-1 TGCGCCAGCAGCTTGGCCAACCTAGCGGGGGGTGAAGATACGCAGTATTTT CASSLANLAGGEDTQYF
- TRBJ1-2 - TRBV7-8 TGTGCCAGCCTCGGGGGGGGCTACCCCAACTATGGCTACACCTTC CASLGGGYPNYGYTF
TRBD1 TRBJ1-5 - TRBV7-2 TGTGCCAGCAGCCCTCGACAGGGGGGTCAGCCCCAGCATTTT CASSPRQGGQPQHF
TRBD1 TRBJ1-4 - TRBV5-1 TGCGCCAGCAGCTTACAGGGGTCAGCTAATGAAAAACTGTTTTTT CASSLQGSANEKLFF
TRBD1 TRBJ1-1 once TRBV7-9 TGTGCCAGCAAATGGACAGGGGTGAACACTGAAGCTTTCTTT CASKWTGVNTEAFF
- TRBJ1-1 - TRBV5-1 TGCGCCAGCAGCTTGAATGCCGCCTCTGAAGCTTTCTTT CASSLNAASEAFF